The rows below give T cell receptor beta chains drawn from one sample of a study of siplizumab effects on memory and regulatory T cells. This table comes from immunoSEQ multiplex PCR, and its TCRdb copy is limited to in-frame clones, with some not included. The sample yields about 64,000 clones, approximately 97% seen once. Sequenced: naive CD8+ T cells sorted from blood. The receptor set was obtained from a human donor in good health. Both conserved end residues are part of each CDR3. A D gene is named only where the DNA matches it firmly. Not every row has a clone size; where given, it reads once, few, many or a size class.

d_call	v_call	j_call	clone_size	cdr3_aa	cdr3_nt
.	TRBV4-1	TRBJ2-6	.	CASSQEGGANVLTF	TGCGCCAGCAGCCAAGAAGGGGGGGCCAACGTCCTGACTTTC
TRBD2	TRBV6-7	TRBJ2-3	.	CASSYSAGGVTDTQYF	TGTGCCAGCAGTTACAGTGCGGGGGGCGTCACAGATACGCAGTATTTT
.	TRBV27	TRBJ2-5	.	CASSLYGGEETQYF	TGTGCCAGCAGTTTGTATGGGGGCGAAGAGACCCAGTACTTC
TRBD1	TRBV6-1	TRBJ1-5	.	CASSEMGQANQPQHF	TGTGCCAGCAGTGAAATGGGACAGGCCAATCAGCCCCAGCATTTT
TRBD2	TRBV19	TRBJ2-7	.	CASSIGTSGGYEQYF	TGTGCCAGTAGTATCGGGACTAGCGGGGGGTACGAGCAGTACTTC
.	TRBV11-2	TRBJ2-7	.	CASSLVGSSYEQYF	TGTGCCAGCAGCTTAGTCGGGAGCTCCTACGAGCAGTACTTC
.	TRBV5-1	TRBJ2-3	.	CASSLAAGSTDTQYF	TGCGCCAGCAGCTTGGCGGCAGGGAGCACAGATACGCAGTATTTT
.	TRBV7-6	TRBJ2-7	once	CASSLASAYEQYF	TGTGCCAGCAGCTTAGCGAGCGCCTACGAGCAGTACTTC
.	TRBV27	TRBJ1-2	.	CASRVRGAGYGYTF	TGTGCCAGCAGAGTTCGCGGTGCTGGATATGGCTACACCTTC
.	TRBV4-1	TRBJ1-5	.	CASSQASNQPQHF	TGCGCCAGCAGCCAAGCTAGCAATCAGCCCCAGCATTTT
TRBD2	TRBV7-2	TRBJ2-7	.	CASSPGTSDHEQYF	TGTGCCAGCAGCCCTGGGACTAGCGACCACGAGCAGTACTTC
.	TRBV21-1	TRBJ2-4	.	CASSTDLGRKNIQYF	TGTGCCAGCAGCACCGATTTGGGGCGCAAAAACATTCAGTACTTC
TRBD1	TRBV2	TRBJ2-7	.	CASSLSWDRTYEQYF	TGTGCCAGCAGCCTAAGCTGGGACAGAACCTACGAGCAGTACTTC
TRBD2	TRBV5-5	TRBJ2-3	.	CASSSTQLAGVGDTQYF	TGTGCCAGCAGCTCGACTCAACTAGCGGGGGTCGGGGATACGCAGTATTTT
.	TRBV7-8	TRBJ2-7	.	CASSWSPGYEQYF	TGTGCCAGCAGCTGGAGTCCCGGTTACGAGCAGTACTTC
TRBD2	TRBV27	TRBJ2-3	.	CASRLAGGRDTQYF	TGTGCCAGCAGGTTAGCGGGGGGGAGAGATACGCAGTATTTT
TRBD1	TRBV2	TRBJ2-6	.	CASSGATGGTGANVLTF	TGTGCCAGCAGTGGGGCGACAGGGGGCACGGGGGCCAACGTCCTGACTTTC
TRBD1	TRBV9	TRBJ2-1	.	CASSPLDRSYNEQFF	TGTGCCAGCAGCCCTTTGGACAGGTCCTACAATGAGCAGTTCTTC
.	TRBV2	TRBJ1-2	.	CASVGPYGYTF	TGTGCCAGCGTCGGGCCCTATGGCTACACCTTC
TRBD1	TRBV5-4	TRBJ1-4	.	CASSLTGGVEKLFF	TGTGCCAGCAGCCTGACAGGGGGAGTTGAAAAACTGTTTTTT
.	TRBV19	TRBJ1-2	.	CASSLPSQGYGYTF	TGTGCCAGTAGTTTACCCTCACAGGGCTATGGCTACACCTTC
TRBD1	TRBV9	TRBJ1-2	.	CASSGRDRPYGYTF	TGTGCCAGCAGTGGGCGGGACAGGCCTTATGGCTACACCTTC
.	TRBV11-2	TRBJ2-2	.	CASSLGPGVRGELFF	TGTGCCAGCAGCTTAGGCCCGGGAGTGAGAGGGGAGCTGTTTTTT
.	TRBV13	TRBJ1-2	.	CASSLTQQESYGYTF	TGTGCCAGCAGCTTAACACAACAGGAATCCTATGGCTACACCTTC
.	TRBV5-4	TRBJ2-5	.	CASSLVAGEETQYF	TGTGCCAGCAGCTTGGTAGCAGGGGAAGAGACCCAGTACTTC
.	TRBV7-2	TRBJ2-2	.	CASSLVGGDTGELFF	TGTGCCAGCAGCTTAGTAGGCGGGGACACCGGGGAGCTGTTTTTT